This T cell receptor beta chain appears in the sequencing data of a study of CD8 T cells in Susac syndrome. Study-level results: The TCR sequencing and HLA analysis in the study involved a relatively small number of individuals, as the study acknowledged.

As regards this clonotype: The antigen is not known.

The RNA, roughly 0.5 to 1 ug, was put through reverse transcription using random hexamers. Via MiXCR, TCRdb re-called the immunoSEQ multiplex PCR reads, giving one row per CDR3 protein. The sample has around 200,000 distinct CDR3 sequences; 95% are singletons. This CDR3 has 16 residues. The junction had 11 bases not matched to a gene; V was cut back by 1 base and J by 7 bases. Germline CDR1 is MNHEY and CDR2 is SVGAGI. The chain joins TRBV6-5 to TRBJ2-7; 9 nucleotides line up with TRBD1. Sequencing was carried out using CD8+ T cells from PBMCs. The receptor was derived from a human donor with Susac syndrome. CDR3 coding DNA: TGTGCCAGCAGTTACTTCTTGGGACAGGGATTGGGAGAGCAGTACTTC. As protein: CASSYFLGQGLGEQYF.